This T cell receptor (beta chain) was sequenced for a study of blood T cell repertoires in COVID-19. Across the study: Nucleic acid was either cDNA or gDNA, and it came from T cells, B-cell-depleted T cells, or PBMCs.

Repertoires were generated with immunoSEQ multiplex PCR, while TCRdb's copy carries only in-frame clones and drops some. The sample lists 200,000 to 250,000 clones; more than 75% were seen once. The TCR sequence derives from a human donor in a cohort sampled during active COVID-19. The sequenced sample was peripheral blood.

The CDR3 DNA follows: TGTGCCAGCATGACAACTTGGGACAATGAGCAGTTCTTC. This gives the protein CASMTTWDNEQFF. V and J are TRBV12-3 or TRBV12-4 and TRBJ2-1; D is uncertain. This CDR3 spans 13 amino acids. Trimming removed 7 bases from V and 5 bases from J, with 12 bases in between.